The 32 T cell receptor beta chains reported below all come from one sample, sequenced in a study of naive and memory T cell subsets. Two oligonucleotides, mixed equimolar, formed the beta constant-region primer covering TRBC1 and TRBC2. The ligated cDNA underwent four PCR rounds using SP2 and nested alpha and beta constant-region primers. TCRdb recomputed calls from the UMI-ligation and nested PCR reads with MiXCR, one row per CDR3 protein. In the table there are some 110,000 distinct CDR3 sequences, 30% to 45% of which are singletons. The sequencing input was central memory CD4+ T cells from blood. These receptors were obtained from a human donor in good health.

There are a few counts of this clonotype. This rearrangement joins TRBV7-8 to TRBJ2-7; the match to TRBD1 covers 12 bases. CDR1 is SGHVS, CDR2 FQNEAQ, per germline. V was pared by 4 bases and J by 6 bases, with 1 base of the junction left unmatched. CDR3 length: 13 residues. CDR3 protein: CASSSGQGAEQYF. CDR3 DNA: TGTGCCAGCAGCTCGGGACAGGGGGCCGAGCAGTACTTC.

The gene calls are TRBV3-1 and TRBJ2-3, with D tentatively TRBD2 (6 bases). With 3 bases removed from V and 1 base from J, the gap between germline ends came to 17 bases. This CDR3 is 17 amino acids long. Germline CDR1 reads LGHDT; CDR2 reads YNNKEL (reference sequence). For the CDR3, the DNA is TGTGCCAGCAGCCAGCGACTAGTTTACCCTCGCACAGATACGCAGTATTTT. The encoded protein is CASSQRLVYPRTDTQYF.

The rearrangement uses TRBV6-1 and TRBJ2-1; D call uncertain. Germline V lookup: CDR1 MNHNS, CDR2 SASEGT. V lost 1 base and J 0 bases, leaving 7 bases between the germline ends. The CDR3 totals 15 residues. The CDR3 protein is CASSEGSRSYNEQFF. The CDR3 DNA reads TGTGCCAGCAGTGAAGGCAGCCGCTCCTACAATGAGCAGTTCTTC.

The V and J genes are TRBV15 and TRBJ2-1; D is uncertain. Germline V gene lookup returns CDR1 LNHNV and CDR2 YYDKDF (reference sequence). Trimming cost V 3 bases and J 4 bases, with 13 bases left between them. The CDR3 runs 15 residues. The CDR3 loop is CATSRGAGFYNEQFF. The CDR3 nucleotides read TGTGCCACCAGCAGGGGTGCCGGGTTTTACAATGAGCAGTTCTTC.

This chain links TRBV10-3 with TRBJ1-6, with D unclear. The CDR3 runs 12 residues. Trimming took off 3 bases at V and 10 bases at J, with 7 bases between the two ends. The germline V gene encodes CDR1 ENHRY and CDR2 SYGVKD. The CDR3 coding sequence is TGTGCCATCAGTGAAAGCCGGTCACCCCTCCACTTT. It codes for CAISESRSPLHF.

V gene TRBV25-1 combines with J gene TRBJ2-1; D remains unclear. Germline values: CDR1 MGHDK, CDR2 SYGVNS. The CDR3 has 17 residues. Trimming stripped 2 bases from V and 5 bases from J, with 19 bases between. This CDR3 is CASSELAVGLMDNEQFF. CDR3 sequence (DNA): TGTGCCAGCAGTGAACTCGCCGTTGGGTTGATGGACAATGAGCAGTTCTTC.

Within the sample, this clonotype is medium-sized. CDR3 in DNA: TGCAGCGTTGACAGGGCTAGCACAGATACGCAGTATTTT. It yields the protein CSVDRASTDTQYF. The chain couples TRBV29-1 to TRBJ2-3, with D possibly matching TRBD1 (5 bases). The germline CDR1 and CDR2 sequences are SQVTM and ANQGSEA. The CDR3 loop spans 13 amino acids. Trimming removed 3 bases from V and 0 bases from J, with 7 bases in between.

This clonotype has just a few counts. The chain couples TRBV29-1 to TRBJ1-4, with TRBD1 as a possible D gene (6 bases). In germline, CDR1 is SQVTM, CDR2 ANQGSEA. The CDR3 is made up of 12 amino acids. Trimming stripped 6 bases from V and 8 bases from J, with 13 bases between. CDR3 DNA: TGCAGCGTCCCAGGGGTAGGGGAAAAACTGTTTTTT. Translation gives CSVPGVGEKLFF.

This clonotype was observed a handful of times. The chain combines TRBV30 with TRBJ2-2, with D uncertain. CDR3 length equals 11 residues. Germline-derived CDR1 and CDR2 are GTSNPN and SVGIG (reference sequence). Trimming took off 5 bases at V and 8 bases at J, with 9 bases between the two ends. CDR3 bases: TGTGCCTGGGCCACATTTGGGGAGCTGTTTTTT. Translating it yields CAWATFGELFF.

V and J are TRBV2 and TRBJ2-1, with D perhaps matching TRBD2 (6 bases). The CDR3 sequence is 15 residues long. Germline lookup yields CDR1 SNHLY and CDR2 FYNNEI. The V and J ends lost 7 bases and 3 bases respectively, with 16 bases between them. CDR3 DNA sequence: TGTGCCAGCAAACCGGGGAGCGGGTACTACAATGAGCAGTTCTTC. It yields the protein CASKPGSGYYNEQFF. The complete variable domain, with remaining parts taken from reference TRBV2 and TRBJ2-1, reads EPEVTQTPSHQVTQMGQEVILRCVPISNHLYFYWYRQILGQKVEFLVSFYNNEISEKSEIFDDQFSVERPDGSNFTLKIRSTKLEDSAMYFCASKPGSGYYNEQFFGPGTRLTVL.

The CDR3 DNA follows: TGTGCCAGCAGCGGTTCAGGTGTGAACACTGAAGCTTTCTTT. This gives the protein CASSGSGVNTEAFF. The chain links TRBV7-2 to TRBJ1-1, with unresolved D. The CDR3 contains 14 residues. Germline V lookup: CDR1 SGHTA, CDR2 FQGNSA. Trimming removed 5 bases from V and 0 bases from J, with 10 bases in between.

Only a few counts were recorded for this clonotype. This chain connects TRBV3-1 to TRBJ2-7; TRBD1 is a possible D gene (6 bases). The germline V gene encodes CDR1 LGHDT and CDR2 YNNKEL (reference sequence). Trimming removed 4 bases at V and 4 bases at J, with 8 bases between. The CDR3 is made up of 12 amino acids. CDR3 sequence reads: CASSRGQYEQYF. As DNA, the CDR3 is TGTGCCAGCAGCCGTGGACAGTACGAGCAGTACTTC.

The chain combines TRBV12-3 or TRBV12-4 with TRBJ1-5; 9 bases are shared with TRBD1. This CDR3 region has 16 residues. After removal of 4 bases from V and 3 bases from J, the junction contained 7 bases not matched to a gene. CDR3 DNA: TGTGCCAGCAGTTCCCGGGACAGGGACTACAATCAGCCCCAGCATTTT. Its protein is CASSSRDRDYNQPQHF.

CDR3 amino acids: CASSLFEGETQYF. The CDR3 DNA is TGCGCCAGCAGCTTGTTTGAGGGGGAGACCCAGTACTTC. The chain employs TRBV5-1 and TRBJ2-5; TRBD1 or TRBD2 may be the D gene (5 bases each). CDR1 and CDR2 (germline): SGHRS, YFSETQ. Between the trimmed V and J ends, which lost 1 base and 5 bases, there was a span of 9 bases. CDR3 length equals 13 residues.

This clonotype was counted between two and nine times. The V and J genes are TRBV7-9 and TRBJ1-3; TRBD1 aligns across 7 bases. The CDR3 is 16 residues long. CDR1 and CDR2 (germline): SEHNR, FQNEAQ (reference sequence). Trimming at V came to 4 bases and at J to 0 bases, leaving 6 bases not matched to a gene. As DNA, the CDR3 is TGTGCCAGCAGCTCGGGACAGCCGAGCTCTGGAAACACCATATATTTT. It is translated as CASSSGQPSSGNTIYF.

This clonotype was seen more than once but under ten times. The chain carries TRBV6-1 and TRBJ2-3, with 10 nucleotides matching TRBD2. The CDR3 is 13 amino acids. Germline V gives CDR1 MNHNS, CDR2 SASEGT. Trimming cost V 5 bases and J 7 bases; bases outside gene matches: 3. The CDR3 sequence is CASSIAGGNTQYF. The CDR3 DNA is TGTGCCAGCAGTATAGCGGGAGGTAATACGCAGTATTTT.

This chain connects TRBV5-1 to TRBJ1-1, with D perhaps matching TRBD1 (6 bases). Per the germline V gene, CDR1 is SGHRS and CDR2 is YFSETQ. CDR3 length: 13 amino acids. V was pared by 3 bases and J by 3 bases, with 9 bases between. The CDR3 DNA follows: TGCGCCAGCAGCTCAGGGGCGGACACTGAAGCTTTCTTT. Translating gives CASSSGADTEAFF.

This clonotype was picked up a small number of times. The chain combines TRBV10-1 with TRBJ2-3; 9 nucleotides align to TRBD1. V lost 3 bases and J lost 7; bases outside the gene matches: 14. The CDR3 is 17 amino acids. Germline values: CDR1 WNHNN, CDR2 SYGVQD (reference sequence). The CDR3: CASSDGLGTGKSNTQYF. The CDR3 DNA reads TGCGCCAGCAGTGACGGACTTGGGACAGGGAAGTCGAATACGCAGTATTTT.

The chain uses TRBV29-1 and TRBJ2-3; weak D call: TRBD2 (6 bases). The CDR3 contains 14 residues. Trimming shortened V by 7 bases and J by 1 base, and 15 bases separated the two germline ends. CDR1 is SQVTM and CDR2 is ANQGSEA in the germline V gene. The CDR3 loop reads CSAGWGGGTDTQYF. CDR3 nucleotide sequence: TGCAGCGCGGGTTGGGGAGGAGGCACAGATACGCAGTATTTT.

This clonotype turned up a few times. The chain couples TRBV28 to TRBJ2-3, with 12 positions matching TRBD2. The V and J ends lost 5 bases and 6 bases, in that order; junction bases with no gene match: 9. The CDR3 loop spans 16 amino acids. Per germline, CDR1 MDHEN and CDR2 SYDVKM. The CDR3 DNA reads TGTGCCAGCAGTACAGGGACTAGCGGGCTTTTGGATACGCAGTATTTT. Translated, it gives CASSTGTSGLLDTQYF.

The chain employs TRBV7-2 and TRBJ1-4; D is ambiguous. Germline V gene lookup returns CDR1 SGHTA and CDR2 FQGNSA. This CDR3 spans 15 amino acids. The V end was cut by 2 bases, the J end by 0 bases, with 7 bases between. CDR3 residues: CASSLYSATNEKLFF. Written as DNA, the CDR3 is TGTGCCAGCAGCTTATATTCTGCAACTAATGAAAAACTGTTTTTT. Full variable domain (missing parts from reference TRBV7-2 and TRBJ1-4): GAGVSQSPSNKVTEKGKDVELRCDPISGHTALYWYRQSLGQGLEFLIYFQGNSAPDKSGLPSDRFSAERTGGSVSTLTIQRTQQEDSAVYLCASSLYSATNEKLFFGSGTQLSVL.

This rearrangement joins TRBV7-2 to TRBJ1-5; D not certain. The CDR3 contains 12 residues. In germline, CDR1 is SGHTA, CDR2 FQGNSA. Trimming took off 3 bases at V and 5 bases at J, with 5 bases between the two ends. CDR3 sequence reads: CASSLYDQPQHF. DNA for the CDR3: TGTGCCAGCAGCTTGTATGATCAGCCCCAGCATTTT.

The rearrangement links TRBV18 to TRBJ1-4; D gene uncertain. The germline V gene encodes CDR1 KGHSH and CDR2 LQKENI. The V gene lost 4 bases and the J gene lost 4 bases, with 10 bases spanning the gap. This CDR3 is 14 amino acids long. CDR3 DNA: TGTGCCAGCTCACTGGGGATCCTTAATGAAAAACTGTTTTTT. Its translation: CASSLGILNEKLFF.

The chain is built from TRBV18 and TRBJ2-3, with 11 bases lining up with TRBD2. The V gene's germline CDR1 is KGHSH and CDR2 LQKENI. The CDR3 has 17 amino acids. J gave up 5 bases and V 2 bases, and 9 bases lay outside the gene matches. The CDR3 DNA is TGTGCCAGCTCACCAAGGGCGCTAGCGGGAGGAGAAGATACGCAGTATTTT. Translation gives CASSPRALAGGEDTQYF.

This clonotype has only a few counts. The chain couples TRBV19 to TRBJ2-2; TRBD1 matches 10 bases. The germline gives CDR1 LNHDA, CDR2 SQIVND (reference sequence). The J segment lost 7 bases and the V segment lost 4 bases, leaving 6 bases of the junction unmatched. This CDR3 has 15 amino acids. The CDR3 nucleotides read TGTGCCAGTAGTACGCTGACAGGGGGCCACGGGGAGCTGTTTTTT. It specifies CASSTLTGGHGELFF.

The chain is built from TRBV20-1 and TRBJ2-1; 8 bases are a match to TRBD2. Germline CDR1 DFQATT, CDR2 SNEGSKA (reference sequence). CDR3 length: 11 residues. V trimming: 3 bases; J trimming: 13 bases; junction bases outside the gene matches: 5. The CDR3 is CSASDREGQFF. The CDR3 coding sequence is TGCAGTGCTAGTGATCGGGAGGGCCAGTTCTTC.

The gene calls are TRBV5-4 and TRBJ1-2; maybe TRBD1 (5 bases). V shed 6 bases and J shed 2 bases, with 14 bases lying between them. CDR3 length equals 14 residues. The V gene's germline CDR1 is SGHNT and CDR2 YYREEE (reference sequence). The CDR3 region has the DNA TGTGCCAGCACCCCCGGGACCCGGAACTATGGCTACACCTTC. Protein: CASTPGTRNYGYTF.

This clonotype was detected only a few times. The CDR3, as DNA: TGTGCCAGCAGAACCGTAGCGGGTGTAGCTGGGGCCAACGTCCTGACTTTC. Its protein is CASRTVAGVAGANVLTF. This chain links TRBV6-6 with TRBJ2-6, with TRBD2 matching over 7 bases. Germline values: CDR1 MNHNY, CDR2 SVGAGI (reference sequence). Unmatched junction bases numbered 10, after V lost 6 bases and J lost 2 bases. The CDR3 length is 17 residues.

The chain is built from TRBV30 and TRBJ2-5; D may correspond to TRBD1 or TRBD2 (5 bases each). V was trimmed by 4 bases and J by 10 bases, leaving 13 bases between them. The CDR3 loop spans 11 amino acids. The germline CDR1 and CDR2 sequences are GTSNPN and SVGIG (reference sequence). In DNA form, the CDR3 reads TGTGCCTGGACCCGGGGCAGGGACCAGTACTTC. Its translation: CAWTRGRDQYF.

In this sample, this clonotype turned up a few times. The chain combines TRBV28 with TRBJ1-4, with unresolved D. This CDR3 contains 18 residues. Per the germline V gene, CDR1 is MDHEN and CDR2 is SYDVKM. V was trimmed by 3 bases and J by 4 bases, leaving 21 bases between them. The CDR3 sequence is CASSFSGLGLSGNEKLFF. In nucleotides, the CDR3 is TGTGCCAGCAGTTTCTCCGGTCTAGGTTTATCCGGTAATGAAAAACTGTTTTTT. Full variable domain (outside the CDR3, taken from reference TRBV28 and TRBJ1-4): DVKVTQSSRYLVKRTGEKVFLECVQDMDHENMFWYRQDPGLGLRLIYFSYDVKMKEKGDIPEGYSVSREKKERFSLILESASTNQTSMYLCASSFSGLGLSGNEKLFFGSGTQLSVL.

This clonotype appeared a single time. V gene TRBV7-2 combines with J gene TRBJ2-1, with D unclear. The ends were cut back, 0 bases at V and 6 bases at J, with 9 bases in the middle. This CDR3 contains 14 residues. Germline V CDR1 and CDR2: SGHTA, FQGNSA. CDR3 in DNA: TGTGCCAGCAGCTTAGCGCAGACCTTCAATGAGCAGTTCTTC. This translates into CASSLAQTFNEQFF.

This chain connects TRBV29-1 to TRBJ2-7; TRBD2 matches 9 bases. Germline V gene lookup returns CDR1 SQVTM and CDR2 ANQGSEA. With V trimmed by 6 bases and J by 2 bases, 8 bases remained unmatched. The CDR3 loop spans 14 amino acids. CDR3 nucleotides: TGCAGCGTCCTAGTAGCGGGAGTTCCCTACGAGCAGTACTTC. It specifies CSVLVAGVPYEQYF.